The 25 T cell receptor beta chains reported below all come from one sample, sequenced in a study of T cells in women clearing cervical HPV infection. Some clones are missing from TCRdb's copy, which holds only in-frame ones; the method was immunoSEQ multiplex PCR. This repertoire includes approximately 33,000 clones. Input material: blood buffy coat. The source of these receptors is a woman between 18 and 70 years old with a cervical HPV16 infection that either progressed to CIN3+ or cleared (not recorded which).

As concerns this clone: The read ends 3 residues early relative to the CDR3; the germline J gene fills the gap. This chain joins TRBV14 and TRBJ2-6; weak D call: TRBD1 (5 bases). Per germline, CDR1 SGHDN and CDR2 FVKESK. The V end lost 0 bases, the J end lost 1 base, and 10 bases lay between the germline ends. The CDR3 is 17 amino acids. CDR3 sequence reads: CASSQDQGMSGANVLTF. The covered CDR3 bases are TGTGCCAGCAGCCAAGATCAGGGAATGTCTGGGGCCAACGTC.

Notes on this clone: The read comes to an end 3 residues before the CDR3 does, leaving the germline J gene to fill in the end. The chain employs TRBV12-3 or TRBV12-4 and TRBJ2-7, with TRBD1 matching over 7 bases. This CDR3 contains 16 residues. Trimming took 3 bases from V and 3 from J; bases not matched to a gene: 11. The part of the CDR3 DNA that was read is TGTGCCAGCAGTTTTCAGACAGGGCCAGTGGTCTACGAG. This gives the protein CASSFQTGPVVYE. The CDR3, in full, reads CASSFQTGPVVYEQYF.

Points on this clone: The read ends 3 residues before the CDR3 terminus; that terminus is restored from the germline J gene. The chain employs TRBV20-1 and TRBJ2-7, with 9 bases matching TRBD2. Trimming at V came to 6 bases and at J to 4 bases, leaving 13 bases not matched to a gene. Germline V gene sequence: CDR1 DFQATT, CDR2 SNEGSKA (reference sequence). This CDR3 has 15 residues. CDR3 DNA (partial): TGCAGTGCAGGAAAGAGGCGGGAGGGCCATTACGAG. Translating gives CSAGKRREGHYE. The CDR3, in full, reads CSAGKRREGHYEQYF.

A word on this clone: The sequenced fragment ends 3 residues before the CDR3 boundary, so the rest is inferred from the germline J gene. This sequence joins TRBV6-2 or TRBV6-3 and TRBJ1-1, with 10 nucleotides matching TRBD1. The CDR3 sequence is 16 residues long. V shed 5 bases and J 0 bases; nucleotides not matched to a gene: 6. Germline loops: CDR1 MNHEY, CDR2 SVGEGT. This CDR3 reads CASSADRGLMNTEAFF. CDR3 DNA (partial): TGTGCCAGCAGTGCTGACAGGGGGCTTATGAACACTGAA.

Remarks on this clone: The sequenced fragment ends 3 residues before the CDR3 boundary, so the rest is inferred from the germline J gene. This rearrangement joins TRBV13 to TRBJ2-1; D unclear. Germline values: CDR1 PRHDT, CDR2 FYEKMQ (reference sequence). Deletions cut 5 bases from V and 5 bases from J, with 7 bases between. This CDR3 has 12 residues. The part of the CDR3 DNA that was read is TGTGCCAGCAGCAACAACGACAATGAG. Translation: CASSNNDNE. The full CDR3 reads CASSNNDNEQFF.

Regarding this clone: The sequenced fragment ends 3 residues before the CDR3 boundary, so the rest is inferred from the germline J gene. This chain connects TRBV19 to TRBJ1-1; D unclear. There are 16 residues in the CDR3. Trimming cost V 4 bases and J 0 bases, with 15 bases left between them. Germline V CDR1 and CDR2: LNHDA, SQIVND (reference sequence). The CDR3 sequence is CASSKGRMAMNTEAFF. The covered CDR3 bases are TGTGCCAGTAGTAAGGGCCGGATGGCGATGAACACTGAA.

Concerning this clone itself: The DNA ends 3 residues before the CDR3 does, and the rest of the CDR3 is filled in from the germline J gene. The chain carries TRBV7-9 and TRBJ2-3; the match to TRBD1 covers 7 bases. Germline loops: CDR1 SEHNR, CDR2 FQNEAQ (reference sequence). There are 14 residues in the CDR3. CDR3 DNA (partial): TGTGCCAGCAGCTCCGGACAGGTTGGGGAGACG. Its protein product is CASSSGQVGET. The entire CDR3 sequence reads CASSSGQVGETQYF.

This clone ranks as medium-sized in terms of frequency. The CDR3 end lies 3 residues beyond the end of the read and is filled in from the germline J gene. V usage is TRBV12-5 and J usage is TRBJ2-3; tentatively, D is TRBD1 (5 bases). Per germline, CDR1 LGHNT and CDR2 FRNRAP. Trimming removed 6 bases at V and 0 bases at J, with 10 bases between. The CDR3 is 14 amino acids. The CDR3 sequence is CASGLQESTDTQYF. The DNA read from the CDR3 is TGTGCTAGTGGGCTACAGGAGAGCACAGATACG. The whole variable domain, filled in from reference TRBV12-5 and TRBJ2-3, reads DARVTQTPRHKVTEMGQEVTMRCQPILGHNTVFWYRQTMMQGLELLAYFRNRAPLDDSGMPKDRFSAEMPDATLATLKIQPSEPRDSAVYFCASGLQESTDTQYFGPGTRLTVL.

To note about this clone: The read comes to an end 3 residues before the CDR3 does, leaving the germline J gene to fill in the end. The rearrangement links TRBV6-2 or TRBV6-3 to TRBJ2-2; either TRBD1 or TRBD2 may supply D (5 bases each). The germline V gene encodes CDR1 MNHEY and CDR2 SVGEGT. The CDR3 has 14 amino acids. The CDR3 region is CAAQRTERGSPLFF. The CDR3 bases that were read are TGTGCCGCCCAGAGGACCGAGAGGGGTTCACCG.

The CDR3 is CASSSRGYEQYF. The DNA read from the CDR3 is TGTGCCAGCAGTTCAAGGGGCTACGAG. This rearrangement joins TRBV12-3 or TRBV12-4 to TRBJ2-7; possibly TRBD1 for D (5 bases). With the read ending 3 residues before the CDR3 end, the germline J gene is used to fill in that end. Trimming took 4 bases from V and 3 from J, leaving 7 bases between them. This CDR3 is 12 amino acids long.

In the case of this clone: The CDR3 end lies 3 residues beyond the end of the read and is filled in from the germline J gene. This rearrangement joins TRBV29-1 to TRBJ1-1, with D unresolved. Germline loops: CDR1 SQVTM, CDR2 ANQGSEA. There are 13 residues in the CDR3. The V gene lost 6 bases and the J gene lost 0 bases, with 11 bases spanning the gap. CDR3 sequence: CSVGPGLNTEAFF. The part of the CDR3 DNA that was read is TGCAGCGTGGGTCCGGGGTTGAACACTGAA.

Turning to this clone: The read gets to within 3 residues of the CDR3 end, and the germline J gene fills in the rest. The chain combines TRBV19 with TRBJ1-2; the D gene is possibly TRBD1 (6 bases). There are 15 residues in the CDR3. The V gene's germline CDR1 is LNHDA and CDR2 SQIVND (reference sequence). The ends were cut back, 1 base at V and 3 bases at J, with 12 bases in the middle. The CDR3 region is CASSIGGGADYGYTF. The sequenced part of the CDR3 DNA is TGTGCCAGTAGTATAGGGGGGGGCGCGGACTATGGC.

As concerns this clone: The missing CDR3 end, 3 residues past where the read stops, is filled in from the germline J gene. V usage is TRBV7-2 and J usage is TRBJ1-5, with 10 bases lining up with TRBD1. This CDR3 is 14 amino acids long. The V and J ends lost 4 bases and 6 bases, in that order; junction bases with no gene match: 3. Germline V gives CDR1 SGHTA, CDR2 FQGNSA. CDR3 in amino acids: CASSWDRGIQPQHF. The sequenced CDR3 bases are TGTGCCAGCAGCTGGGACAGGGGTATTCAGCCC.

Comments on this clone: Read sequence stops 3 residues before the CDR3 end, and the germline J gene provides the missing end. The chain uses TRBV13 and TRBJ2-3; D is ambiguous. The CDR3 is 12 amino acids. Germline lookup yields CDR1 PRHDT and CDR2 FYEKMQ (reference sequence). Trimming took 6 bases from V and 5 from J, leaving 9 bases between them. Here the CDR3 reads CASRHSGDTQYF. The covered CDR3 bases are TGTGCCAGCAGGCACTCGGGAGATACG.

Of note for this clone: Germline and junction disagree at one end, which may indicate a read error. The read terminates 3 residues before the CDR3 end, so the remaining end is supplied by the germline J gene. This same CDR3 is encoded by further DNA sequences in the sample. The chain has TRBV5-6 and TRBJ1-3; D gene unclear. CDR1 and CDR2 (germline): SGHDT, YYEEEE. The CDR3 is 15 residues long. Here the CDR3 reads CASSSDIHSGNTIYF. CDR3 DNA, as far as it was read: TGTGCCAGCAGTTCCGACATCCACTCTGGAAACACG.

About this clone: The read stops 3 residues short of the end of the CDR3; the missing end is completed from the germline J gene. This chain uses TRBV6-2 or TRBV6-3 with TRBJ2-3; tentatively, D is TRBD1 (6 bases). The CDR3 sequence is 15 residues long. Germline V gives CDR1 MNHEY, CDR2 SVGEGT. The CDR3 loop is CASSYFLTEGDAQYF. The part of the CDR3 DNA that was read is TGTGCCAGCAGTTACTTCCTGACAGAGGGGGACGCG.

Turning to this clone: The read ends 3 residues before the CDR3 terminus; that terminus is restored from the germline J gene. This sequence joins TRBV7-6 and TRBJ2-2, with D possibly TRBD2 on 5 matching bases. Germline loops: CDR1 SGHVS, CDR2 FNYEAQ. The length of the CDR3 is 16 residues. V was shortened by 1 base and J by 0 bases, with 9 bases between the two germline ends. The sequenced CDR3 bases are TGTGCCAGCAGCTTAGAGGAACTAGCGAACACCGGGGAG. Protein: CASSLEELANTGE. The CDR3 in full is CASSLEELANTGELFF.

As to this clone: The read ends 3 residues shy of where the CDR3 ends; the end is completed using the germline J gene. The chain has TRBV2 and TRBJ2-2; D ambiguous. The CDR3 is made up of 13 amino acids. From germline, CDR1 is SNHLY and CDR2 FYNNEI. Partial CDR3 DNA: TGTGCCAGCAGGGGCACAGTTAATGAAAAG. Its translation: CASRGTVNEK. The complete CDR3 sequence is CASRGTVNEKLFF.

For this clone: The observed sequence ends 3 residues before the CDR3 terminus, with the missing tail filled in from the germline J gene. The rearrangement joins TRBV20-1 to TRBJ2-3; TRBD2 matches 7 bases. With V trimmed by 0 bases and J by 4 bases, 4 bases remained unmatched. This CDR3 spans 14 amino acids. Germline V gene lookup returns CDR1 DFQATT and CDR2 SNEGSKA (reference sequence). Partial CDR3 DNA: TGCAGTGCTAGAGATTGGGGGGGATCAGATACG. It translates to CSARDWGGSDT. The full-length CDR3 reads as CSARDWGGSDTQYF.

Of note for this clone: The read finishes 3 residues shy of the CDR3 end, and the germline J gene is used to complete it. The chain joins TRBV4-2 to TRBJ2-7, with 11 bases matching TRBD2. Losses at the gene ends were 1 base for V and 4 bases for J; bases not matched to a gene: 12. Germline CDR1 and CDR2: LGHNA and YNFKEQ. This CDR3 region has 18 residues. The CDR3: CASSQGLVTTSGNYEQYF. Partial CDR3 DNA: TGTGCCAGCAGCCAAGGATTGGTTACGACTAGCGGGAATTACGAG.

About this clone itself: From the germline J gene comes the end of the CDR3, since the read stops 3 residues before it. V and J are TRBV4-1 and TRBJ2-2; TRBD1 matches at 7 bases. Germline assignment: CDR1 MGHRA and CDR2 YSYEKL. CDR3 length equals 16 residues. This CDR3 reads CASSQIGGRKSEKLFF. The part of the CDR3 DNA that was read is TGCGCCAGCAGCCAAATAGGGGGCAGGAAGAGTGAAAAG.

Note on this clone: Read coverage stops 3 residues before the CDR3 terminus; the germline J gene supplies the remainder. The chain employs TRBV6-4 and TRBJ2-1; 10 positions match TRBD1. The CDR3 runs 20 residues. V lost 6 bases, J lost 0 bases, and 17 bases stayed unmatched. From germline, CDR1 is MRHNA and CDR2 SNTAGT. The chain's CDR3 is CASRDGDRGRASSSYNEQFF. The CDR3 DNA, read in part, is TGTGCCAGCAGAGACGGGGACAGGGGACGAGCCTCGAGCTCCTACAATGAG.

As regards this clone: The read gets to within 3 residues of the CDR3 end, and the germline J gene fills in the rest. The chain links TRBV6-8 to TRBJ2-5, with a weak D call TRBD1 (5 bases). The CDR3 has 16 residues. Per the germline V gene, CDR1 is MNHGY and CDR2 is SAAAGT. V was cut by 9 bases and J by 4 bases, with 24 bases left in between. The covered CDR3 bases are TGTGCCAGAAGCCGGAAAGTAAGGGGCAAAGGAGAGACC. It encodes CARSRKVRGKGET. From start to end, the CDR3 is CARSRKVRGKGETQYF.

With regard to this clone: The sequence runs out 3 residues before the end of the CDR3; the remainder is reconstructed from the germline J gene. V and J are TRBV5-4 and TRBJ2-5; maybe TRBD1 (6 bases). Germline CDR1 is SGHNT and CDR2 is YYREEE (reference sequence). The CDR3 loop spans 14 amino acids. V was trimmed by 2 bases and J by 3 bases, leaving 11 bases between them. The CDR3 loop reads CASSFGQKEETQYF. CDR3 DNA, as far as it was read: TGTGCCAGCAGCTTTGGACAGAAAGAAGAGACC. Filled out from reference TRBV5-4 and TRBJ2-5, the complete variable domain reads ETGVTQSPTHLIKTRGQQVTLRCSSQSGHNTVSWYQQALGQGPQFIFQYYREEENGRGNFPPRFSGLQFPNYSSELNVNALELDDSALYLCASSFGQKEETQYFGPGTRLLVL.

Notes on this clone: With the read ending 3 residues before the CDR3 end, the germline J gene is used to fill in that end. The genes are TRBV20-1 and TRBJ2-7; 9 bases map to TRBD1. The CDR3 consists of 14 residues. The ends lost 5 bases at V and 3 bases at J; junction bases unmatched: 8. CDR1 is DFQATT, CDR2 SNEGSKA, per germline (reference sequence). The sequenced part of the CDR3 DNA is TGCAGTGCTTCACCGGGACAGGGAAGCTACGAG. Its translation is CSASPGQGSYE. The CDR3 reads in full as CSASPGQGSYEQYF.